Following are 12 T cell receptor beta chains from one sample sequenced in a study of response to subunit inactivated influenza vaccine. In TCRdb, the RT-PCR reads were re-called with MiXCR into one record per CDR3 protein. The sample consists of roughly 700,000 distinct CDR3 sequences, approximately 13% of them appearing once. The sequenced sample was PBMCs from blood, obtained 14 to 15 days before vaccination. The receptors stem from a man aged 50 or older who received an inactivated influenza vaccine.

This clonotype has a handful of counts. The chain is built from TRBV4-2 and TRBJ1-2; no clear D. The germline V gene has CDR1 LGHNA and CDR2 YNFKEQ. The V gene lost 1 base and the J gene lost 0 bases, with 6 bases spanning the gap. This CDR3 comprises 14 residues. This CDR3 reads CASSQGVANYGYTF. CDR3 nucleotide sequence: TGTGCCAGCAGCCAAGGAGTGGCTAACTATGGCTACACCTTC.

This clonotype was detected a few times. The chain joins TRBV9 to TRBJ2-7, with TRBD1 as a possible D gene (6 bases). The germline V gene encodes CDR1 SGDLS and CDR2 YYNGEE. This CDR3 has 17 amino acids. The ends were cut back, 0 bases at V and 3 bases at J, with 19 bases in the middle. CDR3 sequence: CASSVGDSGAYHYEQYF. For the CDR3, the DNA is TGTGCCAGCAGCGTAGGTGACTCAGGGGCGTACCACTACGAGCAGTACTTC.

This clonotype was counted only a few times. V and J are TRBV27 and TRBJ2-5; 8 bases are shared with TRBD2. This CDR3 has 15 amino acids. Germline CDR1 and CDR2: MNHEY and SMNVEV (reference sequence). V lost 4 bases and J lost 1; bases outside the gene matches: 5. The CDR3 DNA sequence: TGTGCCAGCAGTTACGCTAGCGGGTTCCAAGAGACCCAGTACTTC. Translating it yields CASSYASGFQETQYF.

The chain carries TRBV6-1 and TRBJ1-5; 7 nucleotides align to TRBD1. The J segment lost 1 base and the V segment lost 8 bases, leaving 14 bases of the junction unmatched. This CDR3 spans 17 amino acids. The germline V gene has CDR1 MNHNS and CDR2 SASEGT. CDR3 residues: CASRREGGGGSNQPQHF. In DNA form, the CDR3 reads TGTGCCAGCCGCAGGGAGGGAGGGGGCGGAAGCAATCAGCCCCAGCATTTT.

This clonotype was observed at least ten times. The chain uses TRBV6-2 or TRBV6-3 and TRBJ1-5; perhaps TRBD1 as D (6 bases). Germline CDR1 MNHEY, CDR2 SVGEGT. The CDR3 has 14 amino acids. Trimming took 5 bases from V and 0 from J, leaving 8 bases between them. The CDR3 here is CASSGQYSNQPQHF. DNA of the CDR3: TGTGCCAGCAGTGGACAGTATAGCAATCAGCCCCAGCATTTT.

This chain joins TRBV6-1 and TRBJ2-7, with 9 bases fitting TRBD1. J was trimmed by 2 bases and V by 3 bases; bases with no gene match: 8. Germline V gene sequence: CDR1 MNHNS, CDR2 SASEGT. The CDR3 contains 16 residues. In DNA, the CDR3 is TGTGCCAGCAGTGACGTTATGAGACAGGGGGCCTACGAGCAGTACTTC. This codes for CASSDVMRQGAYEQYF.

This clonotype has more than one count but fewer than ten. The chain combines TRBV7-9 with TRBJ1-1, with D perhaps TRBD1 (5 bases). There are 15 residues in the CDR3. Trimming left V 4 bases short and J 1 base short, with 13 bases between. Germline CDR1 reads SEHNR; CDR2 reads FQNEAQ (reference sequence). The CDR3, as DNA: TGTGCCAGCAGCTCCGGGGGAGTCGCGAACACTGAAGCTTTCTTT. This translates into CASSSGGVANTEAFF. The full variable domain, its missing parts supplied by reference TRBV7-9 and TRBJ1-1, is DTGVSQNPRHKITKRGQNVTFRCDPISEHNRLYWYRQTLGQGPEFLTYFQNEAQLEKSRLLSDRFSAERPKGSFSTLEIQRTEQGDSAMYLCASSSGGVANTEAFFGQGTRLTVV.

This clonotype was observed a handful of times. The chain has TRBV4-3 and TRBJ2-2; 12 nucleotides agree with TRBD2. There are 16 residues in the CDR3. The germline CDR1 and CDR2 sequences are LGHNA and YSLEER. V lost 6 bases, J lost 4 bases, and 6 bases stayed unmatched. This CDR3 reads CASSHLAGGRTGELFF. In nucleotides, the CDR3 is TGCGCCAGCAGTCACCTAGCGGGGGGGCGCACCGGGGAGCTGTTTTTT.

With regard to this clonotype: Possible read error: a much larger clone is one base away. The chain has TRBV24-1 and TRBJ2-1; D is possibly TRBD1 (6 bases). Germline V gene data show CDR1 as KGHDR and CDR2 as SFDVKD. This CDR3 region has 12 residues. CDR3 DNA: TGTGCCACCAGTCTGGGGGACAATGACCAGTTCTTC. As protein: CATSLGDNDQFF.

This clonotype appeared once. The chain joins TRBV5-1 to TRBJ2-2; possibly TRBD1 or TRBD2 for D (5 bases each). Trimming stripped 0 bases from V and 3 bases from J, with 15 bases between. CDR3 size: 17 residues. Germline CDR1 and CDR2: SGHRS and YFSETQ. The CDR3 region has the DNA TGCGCCAGCAGCTTGGAGATTTGGCAGGGACACACCGGGGAGCTGTTTTTT. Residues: CASSLEIWQGHTGELFF.

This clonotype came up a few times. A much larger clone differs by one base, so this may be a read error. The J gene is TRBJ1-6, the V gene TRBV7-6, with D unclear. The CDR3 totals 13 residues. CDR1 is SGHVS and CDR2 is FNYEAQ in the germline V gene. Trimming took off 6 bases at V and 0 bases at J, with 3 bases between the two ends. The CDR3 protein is CASRNSYNSPLHF. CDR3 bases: TGTGCCAGCAGAAACTCCTATAATTCACCCCTCCACTTT.

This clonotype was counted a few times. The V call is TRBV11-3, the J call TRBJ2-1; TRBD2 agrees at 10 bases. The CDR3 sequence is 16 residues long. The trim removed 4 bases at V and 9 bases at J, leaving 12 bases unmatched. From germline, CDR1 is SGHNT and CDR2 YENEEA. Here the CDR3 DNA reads TGTGCCAGCAGCTCCCGAGGTAGCGGGGGGTCCGTTGAGCAGTTCTTC. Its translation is CASSSRGSGGSVEQFF.